This T cell receptor beta chain was sequenced in a study of cytomegalovirus exposure and HLA in healthy donors. Study conclusions and caveats: In presence/absence analyses, roughly uniform sequencing depth across donors was assumed. The authors confirmed in vitro that three CMV-associated chains were specific for CMV antigens.

Germline V gives CDR1 MNHEY, CDR2 SVGAGI. The CDR3 spans 15 residues. V lost 7 bases and J lost 6, with 21 bases in between. In the PCR, 60 Vbeta and 13 Jbeta primers were used. The repertoire was sequenced with immunoSEQ multiplex PCR; TCRdb's copy has only in-frame clones and lacks some. The sample has roughly 80,000 clones; roughly four fifths are singletons. Points on this clone: Its cognate antigen is unknown.

The receptor was isolated from a woman aged 45 to 65 in good health and CMV-seropositive. The chain is built from TRBV6-5 and TRBJ1-2; weak D call: TRBD1 (5 bases). The sample comprised PBMCs. DNA of the CDR3: TGTGCCAGCACCATTAACCAGGGCAGGGAAGATGGCTACACCTTC. This sequence encodes CASTINQGREDGYTF.